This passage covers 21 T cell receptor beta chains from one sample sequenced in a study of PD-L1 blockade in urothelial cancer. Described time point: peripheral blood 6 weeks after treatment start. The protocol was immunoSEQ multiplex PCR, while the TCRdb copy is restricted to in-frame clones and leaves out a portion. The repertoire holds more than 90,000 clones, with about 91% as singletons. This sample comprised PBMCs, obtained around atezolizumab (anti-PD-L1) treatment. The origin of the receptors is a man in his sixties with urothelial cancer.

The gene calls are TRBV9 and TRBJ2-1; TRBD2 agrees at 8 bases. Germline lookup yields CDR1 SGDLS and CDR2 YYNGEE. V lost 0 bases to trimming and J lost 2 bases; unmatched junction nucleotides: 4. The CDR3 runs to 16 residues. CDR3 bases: TGTGCCAGCAGCGTAGGCGGCGGGGGGCCCTACAATGAGCAGTTCTTC. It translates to CASSVGGGGPYNEQFF.

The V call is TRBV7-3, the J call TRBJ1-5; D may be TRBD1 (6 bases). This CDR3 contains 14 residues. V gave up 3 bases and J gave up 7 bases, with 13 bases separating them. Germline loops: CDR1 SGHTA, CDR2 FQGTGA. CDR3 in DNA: TGTGCCAGCAGCTTCCGGGGAGGGGGGCAGCCCCAGCATTTT. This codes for CASSFRGGGQPQHF.

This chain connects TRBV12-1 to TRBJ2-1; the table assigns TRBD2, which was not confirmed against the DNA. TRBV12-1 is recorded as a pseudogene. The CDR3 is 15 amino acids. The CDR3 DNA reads TGTGCCAGCAGCTTCCCCTACCTCCTATACAATGAGCAGTTCTTC. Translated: CASSFPYLLYNEQFF.

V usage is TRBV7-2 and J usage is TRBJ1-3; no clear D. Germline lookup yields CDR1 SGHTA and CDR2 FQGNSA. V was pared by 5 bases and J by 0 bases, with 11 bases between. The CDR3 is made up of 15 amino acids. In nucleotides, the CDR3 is TGTGCCAGCAGCCCCGGACTGTTCTCTGGAAACACCATATATTTT. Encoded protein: CASSPGLFSGNTIYF.

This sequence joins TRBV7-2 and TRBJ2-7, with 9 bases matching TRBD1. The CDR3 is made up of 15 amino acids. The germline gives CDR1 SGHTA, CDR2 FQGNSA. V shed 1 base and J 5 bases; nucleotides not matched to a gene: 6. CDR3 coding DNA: TGTGCCAGCAGCTTAGTAGGGACAGGGACCCACGAGCAGTACTTC. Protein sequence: CASSLVGTGTHEQYF.

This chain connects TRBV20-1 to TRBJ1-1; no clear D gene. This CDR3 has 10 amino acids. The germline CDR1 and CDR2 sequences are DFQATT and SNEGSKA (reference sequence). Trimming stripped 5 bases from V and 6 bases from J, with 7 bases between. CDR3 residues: CSAYRAEAFF. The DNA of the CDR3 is TGCAGTGCTTACCGCGCTGAAGCTTTCTTT.

Here the CDR3 DNA reads TGTGCCAGCAGTGTGGAGCGGAACAATGAGCAGTTCTTC. Translated: CASSVERNNEQFF. The chain carries TRBV2 and TRBJ2-1; D might be TRBD2 (5 bases). V was trimmed by 4 bases and J by 5 bases, leaving 9 bases between them. The CDR3 totals 13 residues. CDR1 is SNHLY and CDR2 is FYNNEI in the germline V gene.

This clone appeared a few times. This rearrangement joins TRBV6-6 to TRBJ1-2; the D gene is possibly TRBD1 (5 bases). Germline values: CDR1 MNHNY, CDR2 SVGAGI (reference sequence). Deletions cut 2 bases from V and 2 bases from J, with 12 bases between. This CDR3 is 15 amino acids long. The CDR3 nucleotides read TGTGCCAGCAGTTACGACGGCAGGGCGAACTATGGCTACACCTTC. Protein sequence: CASSYDGRANYGYTF.

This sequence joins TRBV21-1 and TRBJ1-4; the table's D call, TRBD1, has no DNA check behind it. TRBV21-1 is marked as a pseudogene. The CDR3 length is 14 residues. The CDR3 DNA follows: TGTGCCAGCAGCAAGGCCTCGCTTAATGAAAAACTGTTTTTT. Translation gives CASSKASLNEKLFF.

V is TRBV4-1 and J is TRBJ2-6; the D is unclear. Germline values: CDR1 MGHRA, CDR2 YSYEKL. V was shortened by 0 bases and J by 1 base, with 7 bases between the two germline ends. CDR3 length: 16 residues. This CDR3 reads CASSQDTVSGANVLTF. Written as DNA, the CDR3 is TGCGCCAGCAGCCAAGACACGGTGTCTGGGGCCAACGTCCTGACTTTC.

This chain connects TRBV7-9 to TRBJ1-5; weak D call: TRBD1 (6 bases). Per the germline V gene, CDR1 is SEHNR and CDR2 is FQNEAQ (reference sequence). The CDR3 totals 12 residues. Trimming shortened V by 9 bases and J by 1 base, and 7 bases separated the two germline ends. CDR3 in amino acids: CARQGSNQPQHF. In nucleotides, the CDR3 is TGTGCCAGACAGGGCAGCAATCAGCCCCAGCATTTT.

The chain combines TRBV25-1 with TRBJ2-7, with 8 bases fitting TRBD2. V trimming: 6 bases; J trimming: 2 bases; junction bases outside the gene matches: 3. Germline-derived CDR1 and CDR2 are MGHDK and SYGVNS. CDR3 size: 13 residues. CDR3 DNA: TGTGCCAGCAGCAGGACTAGCCCCTACGAGCAGTACTTC. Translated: CASSRTSPYEQYF.

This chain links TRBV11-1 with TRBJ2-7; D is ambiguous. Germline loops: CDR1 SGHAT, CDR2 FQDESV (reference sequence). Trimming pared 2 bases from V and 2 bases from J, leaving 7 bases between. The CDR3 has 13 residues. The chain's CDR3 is CASSLNYPYEQYF. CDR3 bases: TGTGCCAGCAGCTTAAACTACCCCTACGAGCAGTACTTC. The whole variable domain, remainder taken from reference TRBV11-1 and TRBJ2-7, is EAEVAQSPRYKITEKSQAVAFWCDPISGHATLYWYRQILGQGPELLVQFQDESVVDDSQLPKDRFSAERLKGVDSTLKIQPAELGDSAMYLCASSLNYPYEQYFGPGTRLTVT.

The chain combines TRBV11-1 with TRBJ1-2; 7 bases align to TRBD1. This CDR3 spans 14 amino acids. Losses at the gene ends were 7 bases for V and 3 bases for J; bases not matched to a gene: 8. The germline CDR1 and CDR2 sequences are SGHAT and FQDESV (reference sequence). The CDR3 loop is CASTPGQRDYGYTF. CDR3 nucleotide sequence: TGTGCCAGCACGCCGGGACAGAGGGACTATGGCTACACCTTC.

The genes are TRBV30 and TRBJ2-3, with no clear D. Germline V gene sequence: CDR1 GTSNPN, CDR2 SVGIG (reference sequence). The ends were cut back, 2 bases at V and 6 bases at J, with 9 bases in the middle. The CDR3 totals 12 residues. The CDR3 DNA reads TGTGCCTGGAGTCCCCGGTTGGATACGCAGTATTTT. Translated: CAWSPRLDTQYF.

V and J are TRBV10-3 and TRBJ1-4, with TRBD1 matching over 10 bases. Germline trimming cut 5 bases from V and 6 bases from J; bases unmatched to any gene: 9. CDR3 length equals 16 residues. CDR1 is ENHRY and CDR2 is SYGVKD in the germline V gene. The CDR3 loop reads CAISRDPGQGYEKLFF. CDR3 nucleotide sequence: TGTGCCATCAGTCGAGACCCGGGACAGGGGTATGAAAAACTGTTTTTT.

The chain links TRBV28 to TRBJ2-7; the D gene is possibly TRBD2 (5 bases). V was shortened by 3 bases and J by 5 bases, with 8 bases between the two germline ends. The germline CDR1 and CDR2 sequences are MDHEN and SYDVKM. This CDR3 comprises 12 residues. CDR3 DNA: TGTGCCAGCAGTTTTTCTAGCAACGAGCAGTACTTC. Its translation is CASSFSSNEQYF.

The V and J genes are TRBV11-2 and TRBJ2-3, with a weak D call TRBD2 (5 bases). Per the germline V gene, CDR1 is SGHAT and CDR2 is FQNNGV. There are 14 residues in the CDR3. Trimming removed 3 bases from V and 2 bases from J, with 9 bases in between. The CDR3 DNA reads TGTGCCAGCAGCTTTGAGGGCCCCACAGATACGCAGTATTTT. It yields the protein CASSFEGPTDTQYF.

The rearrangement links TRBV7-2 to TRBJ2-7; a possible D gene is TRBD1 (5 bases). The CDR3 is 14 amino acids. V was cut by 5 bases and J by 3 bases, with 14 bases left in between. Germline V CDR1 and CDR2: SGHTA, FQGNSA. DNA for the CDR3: TGTGCCAGCAGCCAGCAGGGAATCAGCTACGAGCAGTACTTC. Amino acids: CASSQQGISYEQYF.

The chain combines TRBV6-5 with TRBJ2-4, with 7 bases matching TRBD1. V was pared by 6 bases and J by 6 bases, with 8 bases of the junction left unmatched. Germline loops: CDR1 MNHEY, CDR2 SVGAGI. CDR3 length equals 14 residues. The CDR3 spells CASRRAGGRNIQYF. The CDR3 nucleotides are TGTGCCAGCAGACGTGCAGGGGGAAGAAACATTCAGTACTTC.

The CDR3 DNA follows: TGCGCCAGCAGCCCCCGCTCTGGGGCCAACGTCCTGACTTTC. Protein sequence: CASSPRSGANVLTF. The chain carries TRBV5-1 and TRBJ2-6; D gene uncertain. V lost 4 bases to trimming and J lost 0 bases, with 5 bases between them. Germline CDR1 and CDR2: SGHRS and YFSETQ. CDR3 length equals 14 residues.